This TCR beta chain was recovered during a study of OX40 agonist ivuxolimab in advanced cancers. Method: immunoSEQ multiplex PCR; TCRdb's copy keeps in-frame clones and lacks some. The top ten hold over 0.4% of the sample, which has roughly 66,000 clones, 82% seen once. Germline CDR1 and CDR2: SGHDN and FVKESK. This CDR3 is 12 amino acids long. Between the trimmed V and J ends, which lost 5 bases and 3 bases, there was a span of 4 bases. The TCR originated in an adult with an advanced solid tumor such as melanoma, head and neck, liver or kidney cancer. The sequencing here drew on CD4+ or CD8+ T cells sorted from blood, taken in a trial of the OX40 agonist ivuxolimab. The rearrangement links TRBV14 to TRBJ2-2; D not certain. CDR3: CASSRHTGELFF. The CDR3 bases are TGTGCCAGCAGCAGGCACACCGGGGAGCTGTTTTTT.